A single sample is the source of the 21 T cell receptor beta chains below, sequenced in a study of shared clonotypes between healthy human individuals. Clones were sequenced by immunoSEQ multiplex PCR, and TCRdb holds only the in-frame ones, with some missing. The sample consists of about 2.4 million clones, 85% to 95% of them appearing once. Sequencing was performed on naive CD4+ T cells sorted from blood. Subset indicated: CD45RA+ positively selected. Receptors were obtained from a man between 18 and 35 years old in good health.

This clone appeared once. This chain links TRBV28 with TRBJ2-7; D uncertain. The CDR3 extends over 15 amino acids. Trimming took 5 bases from V and 0 from J, leaving 14 bases between them. Looked up from germline, CDR1 is MDHEN and CDR2 is SYDVKM. CDR3 amino acids: CASSVVNIGSYEQYF. CDR3 in DNA: TGTGCCAGCAGTGTTGTCAACATTGGCTCCTACGAGCAGTACTTC.

Comments on this clone: Other DNA sequences in this specimen translate into the identical CDR3. This rearrangement joins TRBV14 to TRBJ2-7; 13 positions match TRBD2. Germline V lookup: CDR1 SGHDN, CDR2 FVKESK. Trimming took 4 bases from V and 3 from J; bases not matched to a gene: 3. The CDR3 length is 15 residues. CDR3 sequence: CASSPGLAGSYEQYF. The CDR3, as DNA: TGTGCCAGCAGCCCGGGACTAGCGGGAAGCTACGAGCAGTACTTC.

This clone has a handful of counts. The chain recombines TRBV7-9 with TRBJ2-7, with unresolved D. Germline V gene sequence: CDR1 SEHNR, CDR2 FQNEAQ (reference sequence). Between the trimmed V and J ends, which lost 5 bases and 7 bases, there was a span of 9 bases. The CDR3 covers 11 residues. The CDR3 coding sequence is TGTGCCAGCAGCCCTCTCCCGGAGCAGTACTTC. Encoded protein: CASSPLPEQYF. Drawing the rest from reference TRBV7-9 and TRBJ2-7, the complete variable domain is DTGVSQNPRHKITKRGQNVTFRCDPISEHNRLYWYRQTLGQGPEFLTYFQNEAQLEKSRLLSDRFSAERPKGSFSTLEIQRTEQGDSAMYLCASSPLPEQYFGPGTRLTVT.

J is TRBJ2-3 and V is TRBV6-5, with D tentatively TRBD2 (5 bases). The germline V gene encodes CDR1 MNHEY and CDR2 SVGAGI. The CDR3 has 15 residues. V lost 2 bases and J lost 3, with 12 bases in between. CDR3 residues: CASSYNSGPTDTQYF. The CDR3 DNA is TGTGCCAGCAGTTACAACAGCGGACCTACAGATACGCAGTATTTT.

The chain employs TRBV18 and TRBJ2-5; D gene ambiguous. The length of the CDR3 is 13 residues. V was cut by 3 bases and J by 10 bases, with 15 bases left in between. The V gene's germline CDR1 is KGHSH and CDR2 LQKENI. The CDR3 DNA reads TGTGCCAGCTCACCGGAACGGTTAGGGTACCAGTACTTC. Translation: CASSPERLGYQYF.

This clone was observed a few times. The chain carries TRBV6-1 and TRBJ1-6, with D possibly being TRBD1 (5 bases). The germline CDR1 and CDR2 sequences are MNHNS and SASEGT. The CDR3 spans 14 residues. With 3 bases removed from V and 10 bases from J, the gap between germline ends came to 13 bases. CDR3 sequence (DNA): TGTGCCAGCAGTGATTACCCACAGGACTCACCCCTCCACTTT. It encodes CASSDYPQDSPLHF.

This clone was found a few times. The chain couples TRBV7-9 to TRBJ2-7; D is unresolved. CDR1 and CDR2 from the germline V gene are SEHNR and FQNEAQ (reference sequence). CDR3 length: 14 residues. V dropped 0 bases and J dropped 4 bases, with 10 bases sitting between them. CDR3 amino acids: CASSLAGSLYEQYF. Written as DNA, the CDR3 is TGTGCCAGCAGCTTAGCTGGGTCCCTATACGAGCAGTACTTC.

The J gene is TRBJ1-6, the V gene TRBV6-5; D remains unclear. Looked up from germline, CDR1 is MNHEY and CDR2 is SVGAGI. V lost 5 bases to trimming and J lost 0 bases, with 5 bases between them. The length of the CDR3 is 14 residues. CDR3 region: CASSQRSYNSPLHF. The CDR3 bases are TGTGCCAGCAGTCAGCGCTCCTATAATTCACCCCTCCACTTT.

A single count supports this clone. The chain uses TRBV28 and TRBJ2-7; D gene unclear. The germline gives CDR1 MDHEN, CDR2 SYDVKM. V lost 6 bases and J 5 bases, leaving 20 bases between the germline ends. The CDR3 has 15 residues. The CDR3 DNA is TGTGCCAGCAGACCACCCCGGCAGGCTTTCAACGAGCAGTACTTC. Amino acids: CASRPPRQAFNEQYF.

CDR3 bases: TGTGCCAGCAGCGCAGGGCTAGCCAAAAACATTCAGTACTTC. Encoded protein: CASSAGLAKNIQYF. The gene calls are TRBV9 and TRBJ2-4; possibly TRBD1 for D (5 bases). The CDR3 loop spans 14 amino acids. From germline, CDR1 is SGDLS and CDR2 YYNGEE. V gave up 3 bases and J gave up 0 bases, with 7 bases separating them.

The chain links TRBV2 to TRBJ2-2; no firm D call. The CDR3 spans 14 residues. Germline CDR1 SNHLY, CDR2 FYNNEI. The V gene lost 4 bases and the J gene lost 6 bases, with 12 bases spanning the gap. The CDR3 region has the DNA TGTGCCAGCAGTGGGCCCCTAGGTGCCGGGGAGCTGTTTTTT. Translating it yields CASSGPLGAGELFF.

The rearrangement joins TRBV6-6 to TRBJ2-7, with D possibly matching TRBD1 (7 bases). Germline V CDR1 and CDR2: MNHNY, SVGAGI (reference sequence). The CDR3 has 15 residues. V was trimmed by 7 bases and J by 7 bases, leaving 23 bases between them. In DNA, the CDR3 is TGTGCCAGCAACGGGTCAGGGGGAGGCCGAGGTGAGCAGTACTTC. Encoded protein: CASNGSGGGRGEQYF.

About this clone itself: The sample has other DNA sequences that encode this CDR3 too. The rearrangement uses TRBV10-3 and TRBJ1-1; 8 bases match TRBD1. The CDR3 sequence is 12 residues long. CDR1 is ENHRY, CDR2 SYGVKD, per germline. After removal of 10 bases from V and 3 bases from J, the junction contained 4 bases not matched to a gene. The CDR3 sequence: CASSGGYTEAFF. DNA for the CDR3: TGTGCCAGCTCAGGGGGCTACACTGAAGCTTTCTTT.

A word on this clone: Other DNA sequences of this sample code for an identical CDR3. This chain links TRBV5-6 with TRBJ1-5, with D unclear. The V end lost 3 bases, the J end lost 3 bases, and 7 bases lay between the germline ends. Germline values: CDR1 SGHDT, CDR2 YYEEEE. The CDR3 spans 13 residues. CDR3 residues: CASSSGYNQPQHF. The CDR3 nucleotides read TGTGCCAGCAGCTCCGGTTACAATCAGCCCCAGCATTTT.

Notes on this clone: Other nucleotide sequences in the sample specify the same CDR3. This sequence joins TRBV11-2 and TRBJ1-2; D not certain. The CDR3 consists of 14 residues. The ends were cut back, 2 bases at V and 2 bases at J, with 9 bases in the middle. Germline CDR1 is SGHAT and CDR2 is FQNNGV. CDR3 bases: TGTGCCAGCAGCTTATCTCTGGGGAACTATGGCTACACCTTC. Encoded protein: CASSLSLGNYGYTF.

The rearrangement links TRBV28 to TRBJ2-7; TRBD2 matches 7 bases. The CDR3 length is 17 residues. From germline, CDR1 is MDHEN and CDR2 SYDVKM. V shed 1 base and J 3 bases; nucleotides not matched to a gene: 12. CDR3: CASSLSGGSTPLYEQYF. The CDR3 bases are TGTGCCAGCAGTTTATCCGGGGGGTCAACCCCACTCTACGAGCAGTACTTC.

The V gene is TRBV6-1, the J gene TRBJ2-2, with D perhaps given as TRBD1 or TRBD2 (5 bases each). The V end was cut by 3 bases, the J end by 7 bases, with 15 bases between. The germline gives CDR1 MNHNS, CDR2 SASEGT. There are 15 residues in the CDR3. CDR3 loop: CASSDLGERVGELFF. The CDR3 DNA reads as TGTGCCAGCAGTGACCTGGGGGAGCGTGTCGGGGAGCTGTTTTTT.

The CDR3 reads CASSLWGPNSPLHF. CDR3 nucleotide sequence: TGTGCCAGCAGCTTGTGGGGGCCAAATTCACCCCTCCACTTT. J is TRBJ1-6 and V is TRBV7-2; D perhaps matches TRBD1 (6 bases). The V end lost 3 bases, the J end lost 7 bases, and 10 bases lay between the germline ends. This CDR3 contains 14 residues. CDR1 SGHTA and CDR2 FQGNSA come from the germline V gene. Full variable domain (missing parts from reference TRBV7-2 and TRBJ1-6): GAGVSQSPSNKVTEKGKDVELRCDPISGHTALYWYRQSLGQGLEFLIYFQGNSAPDKSGLPSDRFSAERTGGSVSTLTIQRTQQEDSAVYLCASSLWGPNSPLHFGNGTRLTVT.

CDR3 coding DNA: TGTGCCAGTAGTCCCGGGCGGGGCGGGGCCAACGTCCTGACTTTC. It translates to CASSPGRGGANVLTF. This sequence joins TRBV19 and TRBJ2-6, with D perhaps TRBD2 (6 bases). CDR3 length: 15 amino acids. Germline assignment: CDR1 LNHDA and CDR2 SQIVND (reference sequence). V was cut by 5 bases and J by 4 bases, with 12 bases left in between.

V and J are TRBV7-2 and TRBJ2-7, with TRBD2 matching 8 bases. Germline lookup yields CDR1 SGHTA and CDR2 FQGNSA. Trimming at V came to 1 base and at J to 6 bases, leaving 11 bases not matched to a gene. This CDR3 is 16 amino acids long. The DNA for the CDR3 is TGTGCCAGCAGCTTAGAGGAATTAGGCGGGAGGCTCGAGCAGTACTTC. Translating gives CASSLEELGGRLEQYF.

The V gene is TRBV10-3, the J gene TRBJ1-1, with D unclear. The length of the CDR3 is 13 residues. V was trimmed by 10 bases and J by 1 base, leaving 13 bases between them. Germline V lookup: CDR1 ENHRY, CDR2 SYGVKD. The CDR3: CATKGETNTEAFF. As DNA, the CDR3 is TGTGCCACGAAGGGAGAAACGAACACTGAAGCTTTCTTT.